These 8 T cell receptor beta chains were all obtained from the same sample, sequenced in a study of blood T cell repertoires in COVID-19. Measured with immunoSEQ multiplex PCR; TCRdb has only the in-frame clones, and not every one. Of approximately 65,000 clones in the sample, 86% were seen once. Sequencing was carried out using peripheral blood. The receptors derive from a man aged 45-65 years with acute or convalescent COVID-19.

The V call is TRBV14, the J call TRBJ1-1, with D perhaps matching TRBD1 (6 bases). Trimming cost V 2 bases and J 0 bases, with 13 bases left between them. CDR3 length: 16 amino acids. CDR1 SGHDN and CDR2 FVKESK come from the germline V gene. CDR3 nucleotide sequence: TGTGCCAGCAGCCAAAGGGGCAGGGGTGTGAACACTGAAGCTTTCTTT. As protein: CASSQRGRGVNTEAFF.

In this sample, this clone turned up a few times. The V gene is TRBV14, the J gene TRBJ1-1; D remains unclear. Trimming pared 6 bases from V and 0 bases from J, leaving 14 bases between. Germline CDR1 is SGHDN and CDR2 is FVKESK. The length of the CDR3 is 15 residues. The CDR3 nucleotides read TGTGCCAGCAGTCTCCCAGTAGCCATGAACACTGAAGCTTTCTTT. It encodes CASSLPVAMNTEAFF.

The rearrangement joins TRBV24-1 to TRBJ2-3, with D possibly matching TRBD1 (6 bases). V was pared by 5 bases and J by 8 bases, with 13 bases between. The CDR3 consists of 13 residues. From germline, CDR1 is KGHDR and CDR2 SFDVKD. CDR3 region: CATSGTVYGTQYF. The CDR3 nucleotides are TGTGCCACCAGTGGGACAGTATATGGTACGCAGTATTTT.

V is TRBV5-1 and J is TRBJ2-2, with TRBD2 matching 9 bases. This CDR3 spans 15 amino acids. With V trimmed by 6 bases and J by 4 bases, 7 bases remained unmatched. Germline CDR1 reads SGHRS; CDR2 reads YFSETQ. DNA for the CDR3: TGCGCCAGCATAGGTAGCGGGAGACCCACCGGGGAGCTGTTTTTT. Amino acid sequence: CASIGSGRPTGELFF.

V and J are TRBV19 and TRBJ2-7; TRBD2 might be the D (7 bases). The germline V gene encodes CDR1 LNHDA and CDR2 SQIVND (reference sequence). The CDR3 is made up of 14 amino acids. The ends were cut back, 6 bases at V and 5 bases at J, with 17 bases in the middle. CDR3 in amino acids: CASRPTGGQDEQYF. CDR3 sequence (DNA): TGTGCCAGTAGGCCTACCGGGGGGCAGGACGAGCAGTACTTC.

As DNA, the CDR3 is TGTGCCAGCAGCGCTGGGGAGGGGACTCAGCCCCAGCATTTT. This codes for CASSAGEGTQPQHF. J is TRBJ1-5 and V is TRBV9, with D perhaps TRBD1 (5 bases). Germline CDR1 is SGDLS and CDR2 is YYNGEE. CDR3 length: 14 amino acids. V lost 3 bases, J lost 6 bases, and 13 bases lay in between.

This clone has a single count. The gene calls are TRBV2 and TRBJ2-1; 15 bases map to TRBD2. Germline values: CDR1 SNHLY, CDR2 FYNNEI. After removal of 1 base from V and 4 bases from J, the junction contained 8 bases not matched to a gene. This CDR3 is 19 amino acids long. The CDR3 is CASSEVARTSGRGYNEQFF. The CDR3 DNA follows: TGTGCCAGCAGTGAAGTTGCCCGGACTAGCGGGAGGGGGTACAATGAGCAGTTCTTC.

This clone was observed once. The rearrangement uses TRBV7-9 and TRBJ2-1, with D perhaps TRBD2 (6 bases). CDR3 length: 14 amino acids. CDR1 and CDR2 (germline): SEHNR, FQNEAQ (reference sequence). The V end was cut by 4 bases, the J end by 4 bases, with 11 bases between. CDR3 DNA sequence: TGTGCCAGCAGCTCACCGGGACTTTACAATGAGCAGTTCTTC. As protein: CASSSPGLYNEQFF. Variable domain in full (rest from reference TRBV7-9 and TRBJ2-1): DTGVSQNPRHKITKRGQNVTFRCDPISEHNRLYWYRQTLGQGPEFLTYFQNEAQLEKSRLLSDRFSAERPKGSFSTLEIQRTEQGDSAMYLCASSSPGLYNEQFFGPGTRLTVL.